Below are 32 T cell receptor beta chains sequenced from a single sample in a study of blood T cell repertoires in COVID-19. Only in-frame clones appear in the TCRdb table, and some are missing; sequencing was by immunoSEQ multiplex PCR. The data hold some 14,000 clones, with 80% observed a single time. What was sequenced was peripheral blood. All receptors derive from a human donor in a cohort sampled during active COVID-19.

The chain is built from TRBV10-3 and TRBJ2-1; D is uncertain. The V gene lost 10 bases and the J gene lost 0 bases, with 19 bases spanning the gap. This CDR3 is 16 amino acids long. From germline, CDR1 is ENHRY and CDR2 SYGVKD. CDR3 bases: TGTGCCACCGCACCCACTACGAGTATCTCCTACAATGAGCAGTTCTTC. Its translation: CATAPTTSISYNEQFF.

This clone has just a few counts. This rearrangement joins TRBV21-1 to TRBJ1-5. TRBV21-1 is a recognized pseudogene. This CDR3 has 18 amino acids. In DNA form, the CDR3 reads TGTGCCAGCCAACCCCCCGCGCGGGGCCGGTTAGGCAATCAGCCCCAGCATTTT. It translates to CASQPPARGRLGNQPQHF.

CDR3 coding DNA: TGTGCCAGCCGGGTGGGGGGGGTAAACAATGAGCAGTTCTTC. It codes for CASRVGGVNNEQFF. The chain links TRBV19 to TRBJ2-1; 7 bases match TRBD2. Germline V CDR1 and CDR2: LNHDA, SQIVND (reference sequence). J gave up 5 bases and V 9 bases, and 10 bases lay outside the gene matches. The CDR3 runs to 14 residues.

The chain uses TRBV5-1 and TRBJ1-2; the match to TRBD1 covers 7 bases. The V gene end was trimmed by 4 bases and the J gene end by 5 bases; junction bases not matched to a gene: 14. CDR3 length: 16 amino acids. The germline CDR1 and CDR2 sequences are SGHRS and YFSETQ. The CDR3 spells CASSPGTASLRYGYTF. The CDR3 bases are TGCGCCAGCAGCCCCGGGACAGCGTCCTTGAGATATGGCTACACCTTC.

This chain links TRBV12-2 with TRBJ2-5; TRBD2 reflects the table's D call only, with no check against the DNA. TRBV12-2 is labeled a pseudogene. The CDR3 covers 22 residues. CDR3 sequence (DNA): TGTGCAAGTCGCTTAGCAAGCCACCGGGAGGAGGGCTGGCACCCGGTCCAAGAGACCCAGTACTTC. It translates to CASRLASHREEGWHPVQETQYF.

This sequence joins TRBV7-8 and TRBJ2-6, with D possibly matching TRBD1 (7 bases). CDR3 length equals 17 residues. V shed 5 bases and J shed 0 bases, with 14 bases lying between them. Germline-derived CDR1 and CDR2 are SGHVS and FQNEAQ. Here the CDR3 reads CASSKRQGGSGANVLTF. CDR3 DNA: TGTGCCAGCAGCAAGAGACAGGGAGGCTCTGGGGCCAACGTCCTGACTTTC. The full variable domain, in which reference TRBV7-8 and TRBJ2-6 provide the parts outside the CDR3, is GAGVSQSPRYKVAKRGQDVALRCDPISGHVSLFWYQQALGQGPEFLTYFQNEAQLDKSGLPSDRFFAERPEGSVSTLKIQRTQQEDSAVYLCASSKRQGGSGANVLTFGAGSRLTVL.

The chain has TRBV7-8 and TRBJ2-7; possibly TRBD1 for D (5 bases). From germline, CDR1 is SGHVS and CDR2 FQNEAQ. CDR3 length equals 13 residues. Trimming removed 3 bases at V and 2 bases at J, with 8 bases between. Here the CDR3 reads CASSLDTAYEQYF. The CDR3 nucleotides read TGTGCCAGCAGCTTGGACACTGCCTACGAGCAGTACTTC. Full variable domain (outside the CDR3, taken from reference TRBV7-8 and TRBJ2-7): GAGVSQSPRYKVAKRGQDVALRCDPISGHVSLFWYQQALGQGPEFLTYFQNEAQLDKSGLPSDRFFAERPEGSVSTLKIQRTQQEDSAVYLCASSLDTAYEQYFGPGTRLTVT.

A word on this clone: This sample includes further DNA sequences coding for the same CDR3. The chain employs TRBV19 and TRBJ1-5, with 7 nucleotides matching TRBD1. CDR3 size: 16 residues. Losses at the gene ends were 4 bases for V and 0 bases for J; bases not matched to a gene: 6. Germline V gene data show CDR1 as LNHDA and CDR2 as SQIVND (reference sequence). The CDR3: CASSTTGSYSNQPQHF. CDR3 nucleotide sequence: TGTGCCAGTAGTACGACAGGGTCCTATAGCAATCAGCCCCAGCATTTT. The variable domain in full, with the rest retrieved from reference TRBV19 and TRBJ1-5, is DGGITQSPKYLFRKEGQNVTLSCEQNLNHDAMYWYRQDPGQGLRLIYYSQIVNDFQKGDIAEGYSVSREKKESFPLTVTSAQKNPTAFYLCASSTTGSYSNQPQHFGDGTRLSIL.

The rearrangement links TRBV11-2 to TRBJ1-2; 7 bases line up with TRBD1. The CDR3 is 14 amino acids. The J segment lost 2 bases and the V segment lost 6 bases, leaving 6 bases of the junction unmatched. CDR1 SGHAT and CDR2 FQNNGV come from the germline V gene. CDR3 DNA: TGTGCCAGCAGATCTGACAGGGCCAACTATGGCTACACCTTC. This encodes CASRSDRANYGYTF.

The rearrangement uses TRBV13 and TRBJ2-7, with 9 bases lining up with TRBD1. Looked up from germline, CDR1 is PRHDT and CDR2 is FYEKMQ (reference sequence). The CDR3 loop spans 16 amino acids. With V trimmed by 5 bases and J by 3 bases, 11 bases remained unmatched. The CDR3: CASSPRTGAWNYEQYF. CDR3 in DNA: TGTGCCAGCAGCCCACGGACAGGGGCCTGGAACTACGAGCAGTACTTC. The full variable domain, with the rest looked up from reference TRBV13 and TRBJ2-7, is AAGVIQSPRHLIKEKRETATLKCYPIPRHDTVYWYQQGPGQDPQFLISFYEKMQSDKGSIPDRFSAQQFSDYHSELNMSSLELGDSALYFCASSPRTGAWNYEQYFGPGTRLTVT.

The V and J genes are TRBV6-6 and TRBJ1-1; D is ambiguous. Trimming removed 7 bases at V and 7 bases at J, with 19 bases between. The CDR3 is 14 amino acids. Germline values: CDR1 MNHNY, CDR2 SVGAGI (reference sequence). Here the CDR3 DNA reads TGTGCCAGCAACCCGCCCGGGAGCCTCCATGAAGCTTTCTTT. Protein: CASNPPGSLHEAFF.

This sequence joins TRBV4-1 and TRBJ2-6, with TRBD1 as a possible D gene (6 bases). Germline V gene lookup returns CDR1 MGHRA and CDR2 YSYEKL. The CDR3 length is 16 residues. The V end lost 4 bases, the J end lost 2 bases, and 12 bases lay between the germline ends. The CDR3 loop is CASSRAQGAGANVLTF. In DNA, the CDR3 is TGCGCCAGCAGCCGAGCACAGGGAGCTGGGGCCAACGTCCTGACTTTC.

The V call is TRBV19, the J call TRBJ1-3; D perhaps matches TRBD1 (6 bases). The CDR3 runs 15 residues. Trimming took off 3 bases at V and 0 bases at J, with 9 bases between the two ends. The germline CDR1 and CDR2 sequences are LNHDA and SQIVND (reference sequence). This CDR3 reads CASSIGQPSGNTIYF. The CDR3 nucleotides are TGTGCCAGTAGTATTGGACAGCCCTCTGGAAACACCATATATTTT. Using reference TRBV19 and TRBJ1-3 for the parts outside the CDR3, the full variable domain is DGGITQSPKYLFRKEGQNVTLSCEQNLNHDAMYWYRQDPGQGLRLIYYSQIVNDFQKGDIAEGYSVSREKKESFPLTVTSAQKNPTAFYLCASSIGQPSGNTIYFGEGSWLTVV.

The rearrangement links TRBV24-1 to TRBJ1-3; D gene uncertain. V was cut by 3 bases and J by 0 bases, with 14 bases left in between. The CDR3 length is 17 residues. Germline CDR1 and CDR2: KGHDR and SFDVKD. CDR3 nucleotides: TGTGCCACCAGTGATGGAGATCTGGCTACCTCTGGAAACACCATATATTTT. Its protein is CATSDGDLATSGNTIYF.

The rearrangement links TRBV7-2 to TRBJ2-1; a possible D gene is TRBD2 (6 bases). The germline V gene has CDR1 SGHTA and CDR2 FQGNSA. The CDR3 covers 14 residues. Trimming shortened V by 2 bases and J by 8 bases, and 13 bases separated the two germline ends. The CDR3 region is CASSLQRVSDEQFF. CDR3 coding DNA: TGTGCCAGCAGCTTACAGCGGGTAAGCGATGAGCAGTTCTTC.

V and J are TRBV29-1 and TRBJ2-1; the match to TRBD1 covers 11 bases. The J segment lost 8 bases and the V segment lost 8 bases, leaving 14 bases of the junction unmatched. From germline, CDR1 is SQVTM and CDR2 ANQGSEA. CDR3 size: 15 residues. The CDR3 here is CSSRQGTGGRDEQFF. The CDR3 DNA reads as TGCAGCTCCCGCCAGGGGACAGGGGGTAGAGATGAGCAGTTCTTC.

The chain carries TRBV7-8 and TRBJ2-5; no clear D gene. Germline CDR1 and CDR2: SGHVS and FQNEAQ. V was pared by 1 base and J by 6 bases, with 15 bases between. The CDR3 sequence is 15 residues long. The CDR3 loop reads CASSLVPALEKTQYF. CDR3 bases: TGTGCCAGCAGCTTAGTTCCCGCGTTGGAGAAGACCCAGTACTTC. Full variable domain (remainder filled in from reference TRBV7-8 and TRBJ2-5): GAGVSQSPRYKVAKRGQDVALRCDPISGHVSLFWYQQALGQGPEFLTYFQNEAQLDKSGLPSDRFFAERPEGSVSTLKIQRTQQEDSAVYLCASSLVPALEKTQYFGPGTRLLVL.

V and J are TRBV5-4 and TRBJ2-2, with TRBD2 as a possible D gene (5 bases). Germline values: CDR1 SGHNT, CDR2 YYREEE (reference sequence). V was pared by 0 bases and J by 5 bases, with 5 bases between. The CDR3 is 13 residues long. CDR3 sequence (DNA): TGTGCCAGCAGCTTGGCGGGGACCGGGGAGCTGTTTTTT. Protein: CASSLAGTGELFF.

This rearrangement joins TRBV30 to TRBJ1-4, with TRBD1 identical over 9 bases. This CDR3 is built from 13 residues. Per the germline V gene, CDR1 is GTSNPN and CDR2 is SVGIG (reference sequence). V was pared by 3 bases and J by 7 bases, with 3 bases of the junction left unmatched. CDR3 sequence: CAWSGGQGEKLFF. In DNA, the CDR3 is TGTGCCTGGAGCGGGGGACAGGGTGAAAAACTGTTTTTT.

J is TRBJ1-1 and V is TRBV3-1 (or the pseudogene TRBV3-2); 7 bases fit TRBD1. The CDR3 extends over 15 amino acids. V lost 4 bases to trimming and J lost 2 bases; unmatched junction nucleotides: 7. From germline, CDR1 is LGHDT and CDR2 YNNKEL (reference sequence). CDR3 sequence: CASSPRDSKNTEAFF. DNA of the CDR3: TGTGCCAGCAGCCCAAGGGACAGCAAAAACACTGAAGCTTTCTTT.

As DNA, the CDR3 is TGTGCCAGCAGCTTGGCAGGCTTGAGTAACTACGAGCAGTACTTC. The encoded protein is CASSLAGLSNYEQYF. The rearrangement joins TRBV5-6 to TRBJ2-7; D not resolved. Germline V lookup: CDR1 SGHDT, CDR2 YYEEEE. The CDR3 sequence is 15 residues long. Trimming pared 0 bases from V and 3 bases from J, leaving 13 bases between. The whole variable domain, filled in from reference TRBV5-6 and TRBJ2-7, reads DAGVTQSPTHLIKTRGQQVTLRCSPKSGHDTVSWYQQALGQGPQFIFQYYEEEERQRGNFPDRFSGHQFPNYSSELNVNALLLGDSALYLCASSLAGLSNYEQYFGPGTRLTVT.

V and J are TRBV9 and TRBJ2-1; weak D call: TRBD1 (5 bases). The CDR3 extends over 15 amino acids. V shed 3 bases and J shed 10 bases, with 20 bases lying between them. CDR1 and CDR2 (germline): SGDLS, YYNGEE. The CDR3 spells CASSGSGASRTEQFF. As DNA, the CDR3 is TGTGCCAGCAGCGGTTCTGGGGCTAGTCGGACCGAGCAGTTCTTC.

Only a few counts were recorded for this clone. This chain connects TRBV9 to TRBJ1-2, with 8 nucleotides matching TRBD1. The length of the CDR3 is 13 residues. J lost 2 bases, V lost 8 bases, and 5 bases had no gene match. Germline-derived CDR1 and CDR2 are SGDLS and YYNGEE. The CDR3 nucleotides read TGTGCCAGTGACAGGGGATTGAACTATGGCTACACCTTC. Amino acids: CASDRGLNYGYTF. The entire variable domain, with the rest obtained from reference TRBV9 and TRBJ1-2, is as follows: DSGVTQTPKHLITATGQRVTLRCSPRSGDLSVYWYQQSLDQGLQFLIQYYNGEERAKGNILERFSAQQFPDLHSELNLSSLELGDSALYFCASDRGLNYGYTFGSGTRLTVV.

The CDR3 coding sequence is TGCGCCAGCAGAGCGGGACAGGGAGGGTTTGCTGAAGCTTTCTTT. This translates into CASRAGQGGFAEAFF. This rearrangement joins TRBV10-2 to TRBJ1-1; 9 bases are shared with TRBD1. The ends lost 6 bases at V and 6 bases at J; junction bases unmatched: 11. CDR1 is WSHSY and CDR2 is SAAADI in the germline V gene. CDR3 size: 15 residues.

V and J are TRBV19 and TRBJ2-1; D gene uncertain. Germline V gene sequence: CDR1 LNHDA, CDR2 SQIVND (reference sequence). The germline V and J ends were trimmed by 5 bases and 4 bases, with 6 bases remaining between them. This CDR3 is built from 12 residues. CDR3 amino acids: CASSDNYNEQFF. CDR3 nucleotide sequence: TGTGCCAGTAGTGACAATTACAATGAGCAGTTCTTC.

This sequence joins TRBV2 and TRBJ2-3; D remains unclear. There are 14 residues in the CDR3. V was pared by 4 bases and J by 0 bases, with 8 bases between. CDR1 is SNHLY and CDR2 is FYNNEI in the germline V gene. The CDR3: CASSVSLSTDTQYF. CDR3 nucleotides: TGTGCCAGCAGTGTAAGCCTAAGCACAGATACGCAGTATTTT.

The J gene is TRBJ1-2, the V gene TRBV10-3, with 7 positions matching TRBD1. Looked up from germline, CDR1 is ENHRY and CDR2 is SYGVKD. The CDR3 spans 14 residues. The V and J ends lost 8 bases and 0 bases, in that order; junction bases with no gene match: 6. The DNA of the CDR3 is TGTGCCATCTCGGAGGGGGCTTCTAACTATGGCTACACCTTC. Translated: CAISEGASNYGYTF.

The chain links TRBV19 to TRBJ1-6; D ambiguous. The CDR3 runs 14 residues. V was pared by 11 bases and J by 7 bases, with 18 bases between. Per the germline V gene, CDR1 is LNHDA and CDR2 is SQIVND (reference sequence). In DNA form, the CDR3 reads TGTGCCTCCTCGGGTCCGGCGGGCAATTCACCCCTCCACTTT. It specifies CASSGPAGNSPLHF. The complete variable domain, with remaining parts taken from reference TRBV19 and TRBJ1-6, reads DGGITQSPKYLFRKEGQNVTLSCEQNLNHDAMYWYRQDPGQGLRLIYYSQIVNDFQKGDIAEGYSVSREKKESFPLTVTSAQKNPTAFYLCASSGPAGNSPLHFGNGTRLTVT.

The chain carries TRBV6-6 and TRBJ1-5; no clear D. V lost 6 bases and J 8 bases, leaving 11 bases between the germline ends. The CDR3 totals 12 residues. CDR1 and CDR2 from the germline V gene are MNHNY and SVGAGI (reference sequence). The CDR3: CASRKKEEPQHF. Here the CDR3 DNA reads TGTGCCAGCAGGAAGAAAGAGGAGCCCCAGCATTTT.

The chain employs TRBV20-1 and TRBJ2-1; 7 bases agree with TRBD2. The CDR3 runs 15 residues. Per germline, CDR1 DFQATT and CDR2 SNEGSKA (reference sequence). V dropped 3 bases and J dropped 1; count of bases not matched to a gene: 6. The CDR3 reads CSASTGGSSYNEQFF. Written as DNA, the CDR3 is TGCAGTGCTAGTACGGGCGGGAGTTCCTACAATGAGCAGTTCTTC.

J is TRBJ2-7 and V is TRBV27, with a weak D call TRBD1 (6 bases). The CDR3 covers 14 residues. V shed 5 bases and J shed 2 bases, with 13 bases lying between them. Germline V gives CDR1 MNHEY, CDR2 SMNVEV (reference sequence). The CDR3, as DNA: TGTGCCAGCAGTAGAATGGGGGCGACCTACGAGCAGTACTTC. This sequence encodes CASSRMGATYEQYF.

The rearrangement uses TRBV21-1 and TRBJ1-6; whether TRBD1, the table's D call, matches the DNA was not checked. TRBV21-1 is a pseudogene segment. The length of the CDR3 is 15 residues. The CDR3: CASSKRGRSDSPLHF. Here the CDR3 DNA reads TGTGCCAGCAGCAAAAGGGGCAGATCTGATTCACCCCTCCACTTT.